Below, one TCR beta chain is given with its context. The antigen is undetermined. This CDR3 contains 13 residues. V lost 7 bases and J lost 3, with 12 bases in between. Per germline, CDR1 SEHNR and CDR2 FQNEAQ (reference sequence). Clones were sequenced by immunoSEQ multiplex PCR, and TCRdb holds only the in-frame ones, with some missing. The table lists 150,000 to 200,000 clones, 80% to 95% of them singletons. This specimen comes from a study of T cell responses to AZD1222 COVID-19 vaccine. Study-wide points: Mostly white British, mostly female donors; authors suggested clonal diversity may be underestimated. The reported proportion of spike-specific TCRs targeting unmutated variant regions was nearly half. At baseline, seropositivity was found in only a handful of AZD1222 recipients.

The source of this sequence is an adult in good health. The chain employs TRBV7-9 and TRBJ1-2, with D possibly TRBD1 on 6 matching bases. The sequencing used peripheral blood, collected on day 0 of AZD1222 vaccination. The CDR3 loop is CASTLDRDYGYTF. The CDR3 DNA follows: TGTGCCAGCACACTGGACAGAGACTATGGCTACACCTTC.